These T cell receptor beta chains were read from a single sample in a study of cytomegalovirus exposure and HLA in healthy donors. Here immunoSEQ multiplex PCR was the method, and the copy in TCRdb shows in-frame clones only, minus some. The sample consists of 150,000 to 200,000 clones, approximately 77% of them appearing once. The sequencing input was PBMCs. These receptors originate from a male donor in good health and CMV-seropositive. Both conserved end residues are part of each CDR3. Fields, in order: CDR3 protein, V gene, J gene.

CASSLGTGALSSGNTIYF	TRBV5-1	TRBJ1-3
CASSPQGAGVTEAFF	TRBV18	TRBJ1-1
CASRTGTDNEQFF	TRBV2	TRBJ2-1
CASSVDQRGTEAFF	TRBV9	TRBJ1-1
CASSPPHGYGYTF	TRBV18	TRBJ1-2
CASSLGREKLFF	TRBV7-9	TRBJ1-4
CASSQAGQGNTGELFF	TRBV4-1	TRBJ2-2
CASSGRDNPYGYTF	TRBV5-1	TRBJ1-2
CASSPPGQGFYGYTF	TRBV23-1	TRBJ1-2
CSVIDERGYEQYF	TRBV29-1	TRBJ2-7
CASSLGGSGVETQYF	TRBV7-9	TRBJ2-5
CASSPYPRGGSTDTQYF	TRBV11-2	TRBJ2-3
CAWRFGRRPNTEAFF	TRBV30	TRBJ1-1
CASTERASGYNEQFF	TRBV6-1	TRBJ2-1
CSVRIRDRPNEQYF	TRBV29-1	.
CASSQRTGMSSGANVLTF	TRBV4-1	TRBJ2-6